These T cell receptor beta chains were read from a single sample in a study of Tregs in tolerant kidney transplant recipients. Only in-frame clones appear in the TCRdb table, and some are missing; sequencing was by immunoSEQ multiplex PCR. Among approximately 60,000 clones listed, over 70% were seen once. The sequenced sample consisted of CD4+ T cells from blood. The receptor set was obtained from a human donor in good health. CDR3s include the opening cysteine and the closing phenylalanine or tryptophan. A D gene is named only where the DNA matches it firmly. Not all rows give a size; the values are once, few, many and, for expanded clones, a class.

cdr3_aa: CASSLDLAQETQYF
cdr3_nt: TGCGCCAGCAGCTTGGACCTAGCCCAAGAGACCCAGTACTTC
v_call: TRBV5-1
clone_size: .
j_call: TRBJ2-5
d_call: .

cdr3_aa: CASSLFADSNIQYF
cdr3_nt: TGTGCCAGCAGCTTATTCGCGGACTCAAACATTCAGTACTTC
v_call: TRBV11-3
clone_size: many
j_call: TRBJ2-4
d_call: .

cdr3_aa: CASSLASGLIGELFF
cdr3_nt: TGTGCCAGCAGCTTAGCCTCGGGGCTGATCGGGGAGCTGTTTTTT
v_call: TRBV7-6
clone_size: .
j_call: TRBJ2-2
d_call: .

cdr3_aa: CASSEPGLGGKNIQYF
cdr3_nt: TGTGCCAGCAGTGAACCCGGCCTCGGGGGGAAAAACATTCAGTACTTC
v_call: TRBV25-1
clone_size: .
j_call: TRBJ2-4
d_call: TRBD2

cdr3_aa: CSVVENYGYTF
cdr3_nt: TGCAGTGTTGTGGAAAACTATGGCTACACCTTC
v_call: TRBV20-1
clone_size: .
j_call: TRBJ1-2
d_call: .

cdr3_aa: CASRPTLGGYNEQFF
cdr3_nt: TGTGCCAGCAGACCGACGTTGGGAGGCTACAATGAGCAGTTCTTC
v_call: TRBV6-5
clone_size: .
j_call: TRBJ2-1
d_call: .

cdr3_aa: CASSLGLAGGGETQYF
cdr3_nt: TGTGCCAGCAGCTTAGGGCTAGCGGGGGGCGGGGAGACCCAGTACTTC
v_call: TRBV7-2
clone_size: .
j_call: TRBJ2-5
d_call: TRBD2

cdr3_aa: CASSNPRGLGKTQYF
cdr3_nt: TGTGCCAGCAGTAACCCCCGGGGCCTAGGGAAGACCCAGTACTTC
v_call: TRBV21-1
clone_size: .
j_call: TRBJ2-5
d_call: .

cdr3_aa: CASSFTGHYGYTF
cdr3_nt: TGTGCCAGCAGTTTTACAGGCCACTATGGCTACACCTTC
v_call: TRBV6-6
clone_size: .
j_call: TRBJ1-2
d_call: .

cdr3_aa: CASSSGETYGYTF
cdr3_nt: TGTGCCAGCAGTTCAGGAGAGACCTATGGCTACACCTTC
v_call: TRBV5-4
clone_size: .
j_call: TRBJ1-2
d_call: .

cdr3_aa: CASTSTRRTEAFF
cdr3_nt: TGTGCCAGCACCTCGACGAGAAGAACTGAAGCTTTCTTT
v_call: TRBV6-6
clone_size: .
j_call: TRBJ1-1
d_call: .

cdr3_aa: CASSSSHFQETQYF
cdr3_nt: TGTGCCAGCAGCTCCTCCCACTTTCAAGAGACCCAGTACTTC
v_call: TRBV7-6
clone_size: .
j_call: TRBJ2-5
d_call: .

cdr3_aa: CASSSLSGRTYNEQFF
cdr3_nt: TGTGCCAGCAGTTCCCTTTCGGGACGGACCTACAATGAGCAGTTCTTC
v_call: TRBV6-5
clone_size: .
j_call: TRBJ2-1
d_call: .

cdr3_aa: CASSFRQGRPGGPQHF
cdr3_nt: TGTGCCAGCAGCTTTAGACAGGGGAGGCCCGGGGGGCCCCAGCATTTT
v_call: TRBV5-8
clone_size: .
j_call: TRBJ1-5
d_call: TRBD1

cdr3_aa: CASKVAGGPGELFF
cdr3_nt: TGTGCCAGCAAGGTAGCGGGAGGGCCCGGGGAGCTGTTTTTT
v_call: TRBV7-3
clone_size: .
j_call: TRBJ2-2
d_call: TRBD2

cdr3_aa: CASSLVADSAYGYTF
cdr3_nt: TGCGCCAGCAGCTTGGTCGCTGACAGTGCCTATGGCTACACCTTC
v_call: TRBV5-1
clone_size: .
j_call: TRBJ1-2
d_call: .

cdr3_aa: CASSLVTADTQYF
cdr3_nt: TGTGCCAGCAGTTTAGTGACAGCAGATACGCAGTATTTT
v_call: TRBV6-5
clone_size: .
j_call: TRBJ2-3
d_call: .

cdr3_aa: CAWSRDRLQDEQYF
cdr3_nt: TGTGCCTGGAGCCGGGACAGGCTCCAAGACGAGCAGTACTTC
v_call: TRBV30
clone_size: .
j_call: TRBJ2-7
d_call: TRBD1

cdr3_aa: CASSLGLGTYGYTF
cdr3_nt: TGCGCCAGCAGCTTGGGATTAGGTACCTATGGCTACACCTTC
v_call: TRBV5-1
clone_size: .
j_call: TRBJ1-2
d_call: .

cdr3_aa: CASSIRLRTDTQYF
cdr3_nt: TGTGCCAGTAGTATAAGGTTGAGGACAGATACGCAGTATTTT
v_call: TRBV19
clone_size: .
j_call: TRBJ2-3
d_call: .

cdr3_aa: CASSLLGAGLSYEQYF
cdr3_nt: TGTGCCAGCAGCTTATTGGGGGCTGGCCTCTCGTACGAGCAGTACTTC
v_call: TRBV7-2
clone_size: .
j_call: TRBJ2-7
d_call: .

cdr3_aa: CASSQTILAAYNEQFF
cdr3_nt: TGCGCCAGCAGCCAAACCATTCTAGCGGCCTACAATGAGCAGTTCTTC
v_call: TRBV4-1
clone_size: .
j_call: TRBJ2-1
d_call: TRBD2

cdr3_aa: CASSTGDRGEQYF
cdr3_nt: TGTGCCAGCAGTACCGGGGACCGCGGAGAGCAGTACTTC
v_call: TRBV6-6
clone_size: .
j_call: TRBJ2-7
d_call: .

cdr3_aa: CASSPDSYGYTF
cdr3_nt: TGTGCCAGTAGTCCTGACAGCTATGGCTACACCTTC
v_call: TRBV19
clone_size: .
j_call: TRBJ1-2
d_call: .

cdr3_aa: CASSRRRGRGGITDTQYF
cdr3_nt: TGTGCCAGCAGCCGAAGGAGGGGGCGAGGGGGCATCACAGATACGCAGTATTTT
v_call: TRBV14
clone_size: .
j_call: TRBJ2-3
d_call: .

cdr3_aa: CASSRGGEYYNEQFF
cdr3_nt: TGTGCCAGTAGTAGAGGCGGGGAATATTACAATGAGCAGTTCTTC
v_call: TRBV19
clone_size: .
j_call: TRBJ2-1
d_call: .

cdr3_aa: CASSLARGLESTEAFF
cdr3_nt: TGCGCCAGCAGCTTGGCACGGGGGCTCGAGAGCACTGAAGCTTTCTTT
v_call: TRBV5-1
clone_size: once
j_call: TRBJ1-1
d_call: .

cdr3_aa: CSVRGVEQQYF
cdr3_nt: TGCAGCGTTAGGGGGGTTGAACAGCAGTACTTC
v_call: TRBV29-1
clone_size: once
j_call: TRBJ2-7
d_call: .

cdr3_aa: CASSTGTEESPLHF
cdr3_nt: TGTGCCAGCAGTACGGGGACGGAAGAATCACCCCTCCACTTT
v_call: TRBV6-6
clone_size: .
j_call: TRBJ1-6
d_call: .

cdr3_aa: CASSSRGREQYF
cdr3_nt: TGCGCCAGCAGTTCCCGGGGTCGTGAGCAGTACTTC
v_call: TRBV5-1
clone_size: .
j_call: TRBJ2-5
d_call: .

cdr3_aa: CASSYFKRAEAFF
cdr3_nt: TGTGCCAGCAGTTACTTTAAGAGGGCTGAAGCTTTCTTT
v_call: TRBV6-5
clone_size: .
j_call: TRBJ1-1
d_call: .

cdr3_aa: CASSYAEEGNGYTF
cdr3_nt: TGTGCCAGCAGTTACGCCGAGGAGGGTAACGGCTACACCTTC
v_call: TRBV6-6
clone_size: .
j_call: TRBJ1-2
d_call: .

cdr3_aa: CASSLSASGNTIYF
cdr3_nt: TGTGCCAGCAGCTTATCGGCCTCTGGAAACACCATATATTTT
v_call: TRBV11-3
clone_size: .
j_call: TRBJ1-3
d_call: .

cdr3_aa: CSVREDYYGYTF
cdr3_nt: TGCAGCGTTCGGGAGGACTACTATGGCTACACCTTC
v_call: TRBV29-1
clone_size: .
j_call: TRBJ1-2
d_call: .

cdr3_aa: CASPEAAGQVLWQYF
cdr3_nt: TGTGCCAGCCCAGAGGCAGCGGGACAGGTGCTATGGCAGTACTTC
v_call: TRBV27
clone_size: .
j_call: TRBJ2-7
d_call: .

cdr3_aa: CASSVEGSMHEQYF
cdr3_nt: TGTGCCAGCAGCGTTGAGGGTAGCATGCACGAGCAGTACTTC
v_call: TRBV7-9
clone_size: once
j_call: TRBJ2-7
d_call: .

cdr3_aa: CASGPQGSGETQYF
cdr3_nt: TGTGCCAGCGGCCCACAGGGAAGTGGAGAGACCCAGTACTTC
v_call: TRBV28
clone_size: .
j_call: TRBJ2-5
d_call: .

cdr3_aa: CASRRTVYYEQYF
cdr3_nt: TGTGCCAGCAGACGGACGGTGTACTACGAGCAGTACTTC
v_call: TRBV27
clone_size: .
j_call: TRBJ2-7
d_call: .

cdr3_aa: CASGLGQGYSNQPQHF
cdr3_nt: TGTGCTAGTGGTTTGGGACAGGGGTATAGCAATCAGCCCCAGCATTTT
v_call: TRBV12-5
clone_size: .
j_call: TRBJ1-5
d_call: TRBD1

cdr3_aa: CASSVAGLATDTQYF
cdr3_nt: TGTGCCAGCAGCGTAGCGGGTTTAGCAACAGATACGCAGTATTTT
v_call: TRBV9
clone_size: .
j_call: TRBJ2-3
d_call: .

cdr3_aa: CASSTSGWFRREGPDNEQFF
cdr3_nt: TGCGCCAGCAGCACCTCAGGGTGGTTTAGGCGGGAGGGCCCTGACAATGAGCAGTTCTTC
v_call: TRBV5-1
clone_size: .
j_call: TRBJ2-1
d_call: TRBD2

cdr3_aa: CASSLGGRGDGGYTF
cdr3_nt: TGTGCCAGCAGCTTAGGAGGGCGGGGTGATGGTGGCTACACCTTC
v_call: TRBV7-2
clone_size: .
j_call: TRBJ1-2
d_call: .